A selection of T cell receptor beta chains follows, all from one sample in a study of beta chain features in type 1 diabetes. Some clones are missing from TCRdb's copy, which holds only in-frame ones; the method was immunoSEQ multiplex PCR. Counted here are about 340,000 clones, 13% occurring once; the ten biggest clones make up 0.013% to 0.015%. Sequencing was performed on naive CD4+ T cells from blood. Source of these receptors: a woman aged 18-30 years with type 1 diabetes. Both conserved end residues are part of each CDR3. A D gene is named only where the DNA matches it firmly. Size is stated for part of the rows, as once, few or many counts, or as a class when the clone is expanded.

CASSGTGDPYEQYF TGTGCCAGCAGCGGGACAGGGGATCCCTACGAGCAGTACTTC TRBJ2-7 . TRBV11-1 TRBD1
CASSETIGTGLFLEAFF TGTGCCAGCAGTGAGACTATAGGGACAGGGCTGTTCCTTGAAGCTTTCTTT TRBJ1-1 . TRBV27 TRBD1
CASSAGQKLYEQYF TGTGCCAGCAGTGCCGGACAGAAACTCTACGAGCAGTACTTC TRBJ2-7 few TRBV25-1 .
CASSHSHAGGTQETQYF TGTGCCAGCTCCCACTCTCATGCAGGGGGCACACAAGAGACCCAGTACTTC TRBJ2-5 few TRBV18 TRBD1
CAWKTGTAYEQYF TGTGCCTGGAAAACCGGGACAGCCTACGAGCAGTACTTC TRBJ2-7 few TRBV30 TRBD1
CASSPGHYNEQFF TGTGCCAGCAGCCCTGGCCATTACAATGAGCAGTTCTTC TRBJ2-1 . TRBV9 .
CASSTTSGQETQYF TGTGCCAGCAGTACTACTAGCGGCCAAGAGACCCAGTACTTC TRBJ2-5 few TRBV25-1 TRBD2
CASTWALAAPGELFF TGTGCCAGCACCTGGGCGTTAGCGGCGCCCGGGGAGCTGTTTTTT TRBJ2-2 . TRBV6-5 .
CSAKRYGTGVVETQYF TGCAGCGCCAAGCGTTATGGTACGGGAGTAGTGGAGACCCAGTACTTC TRBJ2-5 few TRBV29-1 .
CASRRTSRLLANYGYTF TGTGCCAGTAGACGGACGTCTCGCTTACTAGCTAACTATGGCTACACCTTC TRBJ1-2 . TRBV19 .
CASSQDSLPTEAFF TGCGCCAGCAGCCAAGATAGTTTGCCCACTGAAGCTTTCTTT TRBJ1-1 few TRBV4-3 .
CASSSTGLHNEQFF TGTGCCAGCAGCTCAACGGGACTACACAATGAGCAGTTCTTC TRBJ2-1 few TRBV11-3 TRBD2
CASTGSPTGELFF TGTGCCAGCACTGGCAGTCCCACCGGGGAGCTGTTTTTT TRBJ2-2 few TRBV28 .
CASKQGSFPGELFF TGTGCCTCTAAACAGGGGTCATTCCCCGGGGAGCTGTTTTTT TRBJ2-2 few TRBV30 TRBD1
CASRSGGSTYNEQFF TGTGCCAGCAGAAGCGGGGGCTCAACCTACAATGAGCAGTTCTTC TRBJ2-1 . TRBV2 TRBD2
CASWLEGGRGTEAFF TGTGCCAGCTGGCTCGAGGGTGGCCGGGGGACTGAAGCTTTCTTT TRBJ1-1 . TRBV18 .
CASKEGKGYTF TGTGCCAGCAAGGAGGGGAAGGGCTACACCTTC TRBJ1-2 . TRBV28 .
CASNPQGKDTEAFF TGTGCCAGTAATCCACAGGGGAAGGACACTGAAGCTTTCTTT TRBJ1-1 few TRBV19 TRBD1
CASSQEGGTEAFF TGCGCCAGCAGCCAAGAAGGGGGCACTGAAGCTTTCTTT TRBJ1-1 few TRBV4-1 .
CASSTVAGYGYTF TGTGCCAGCAGTACGGTGGCAGGCTATGGCTACACCTTC TRBJ1-2 few TRBV28 .
CASREDSDEQYF TGTGCCAGCAGAGAGGATTCCGACGAGCAGTACTTC TRBJ2-7 . TRBV6-6 .
CASSLFPTGGRTEAFF TGTGCCAGCAGCTTATTCCCGACAGGGGGGAGGACTGAAGCTTTCTTT TRBJ1-1 . TRBV7-2 TRBD1
CASSTYEWGLLSPELFF TGTGCCAGCAGCACTTACGAGTGGGGACTCCTATCCCCCGAGCTGTTTTTT TRBJ2-2 . TRBV7-2 .
CASVIKGQFDQPQHF TGTGCCAGCGTGATTAAAGGACAGTTTGATCAGCCCCAGCATTTT TRBJ1-5 . TRBV6-1 .
CASTHPGDWSSYNEQFF TGTGCCAGCACCCACCCCGGGGACTGGAGCTCCTACAATGAGCAGTTCTTC TRBJ2-1 . TRBV28 .
CASSNIAGAGDTQYF TGTGCCAGCAGCAACATAGCGGGAGCGGGCGATACGCAGTATTTT TRBJ2-3 . TRBV7-8 TRBD2
CASSLGGLAVYNEQFF TGCGCCAGCAGCTTGGGGGGACTAGCGGTATACAATGAGCAGTTCTTC TRBJ2-1 . TRBV5-1 TRBD2
CASSLVVSSSYEQYF TGTGCCAGCAGCTTGGTAGTATCGAGCTCCTACGAGCAGTACTTC TRBJ2-7 few TRBV5-4 .
CASSRPGTSGSYTDTQYF TGTGCCAGCAGCCGCCCCGGGACTAGCGGGAGTTACACAGATACGCAGTATTTT TRBJ2-3 . TRBV7-2 TRBD2
CASSLVQARNEQFF TGTGCCAGCAGCTTGGTACAGGCAAGGAATGAGCAGTTCTTC TRBJ2-1 few TRBV5-4 .
CASSFRQGNGYTF TGTGCCAGCAGCTTCCGACAGGGGAATGGCTACACCTTC TRBJ1-2 . TRBV7-2 TRBD1
CSVSPRLVETQYF TGCAGCGTTTCTCCTAGATTGGTGGAGACCCAGTACTTC TRBJ2-5 few TRBV29-1 .
CASSQGSADTQYF TGCGCCAGCAGCCAAGGGAGCGCAGATACGCAGTATTTT TRBJ2-3 . TRBV4-1 .
CASSQEGLARETQYF TGCGCCAGCAGCCAAGAGGGATTAGCGCGCGAGACCCAGTACTTC TRBJ2-5 . TRBV4-3 .
CATSRDRRGGYTF TGTGCCACCAGCAGAGATCGAAGGGGTGGCTACACCTTC TRBJ1-2 few TRBV15 .
CAAGTVKNIQYF TGTGCAGCCGGGACAGTCAAAAACATTCAGTACTTC TRBJ2-4 few TRBV30 TRBD1
CASSLDGRGTLAGELFF TGTGCCAGCAGCTTGGACGGACGCGGGACTTTGGCCGGGGAGCTGTTTTTT TRBJ2-2 . TRBV5-4 .
CASSVERRGEGYTF TGTGCCAGCAGCGTAGAACGGCGGGGGGAGGGCTACACCTTC TRBJ1-2 few TRBV9 .
CASSLSRGNNIQYF TGTGCCAGCAGCTTGTCTCGAGGGAATAACATTCAGTACTTC TRBJ2-4 few TRBV5-4 .
CASSLGGTSGGPYNEQFF TGCGCCAGCAGCCTTGGGGGGACTAGCGGGGGACCCTACAATGAGCAGTTCTTC TRBJ2-1 few TRBV5-1 TRBD2
CSASGYNEQFF TGCAGTGCTAGCGGGTACAATGAGCAGTTCTTC TRBJ2-1 few TRBV20-1 .
CASSLGGTLRETQYF TGTGCCAGCAGCTTAGGGGGGACTTTGAGGGAGACCCAGTACTTC TRBJ2-5 few TRBV7-2 .
CAWRLAGGSYNEQFF TGTGCCTGGAGACTAGCGGGAGGGTCCTACAATGAGCAGTTCTTC TRBJ2-1 few TRBV30 TRBD2
CASHDRGRTEAFF TGTGCCAGCCATGACAGGGGGCGAACTGAAGCTTTCTTT TRBJ1-1 . TRBV6-5 TRBD1
CASSPFRRGTDTQYF TGTGCCAGCAGCCCATTTCGACGGGGGACAGATACGCAGTATTTT TRBJ2-3 . TRBV7-8 .
CASSFGPGGYGYTF TGTGCCAGCAGTTTTGGTCCAGGGGGCTATGGCTACACCTTC TRBJ1-2 . TRBV28 TRBD1
CASSPRAGNLDTQYF TGTGCCAGCTCACCACGGGCGGGAAACCTGGATACGCAGTATTTT TRBJ2-3 . TRBV18 .
CASSYGAGGETQYF TGTGCCAGCAGCTATGGGGCAGGGGGGGAGACCCAGTACTTC TRBJ2-5 few TRBV11-2 .
CATSRDLPGSDTQYF TGTGCCACCAGCAGAGATCTCCCGGGGTCAGATACGCAGTATTTT TRBJ2-3 . TRBV15 .
CASSLSMDTQYF TGTGCCAGCAGTTTATCCATGGATACGCAGTATTTT TRBJ2-3 . TRBV28 .
CASSTSGTSGSTYEQYF TGCGCCAGCAGCACCTCGGGGACTAGCGGGTCCACCTACGAGCAGTACTTC TRBJ2-7 . TRBV5-1 TRBD2